The sequence of this T cell receptor beta chain was determined in a study of T cell repertoires in cytomegalovirus infection. Study at large: CMV epitopes used comprised recently identified HLA-C-restricted ones and well-studied HLA-B-restricted ones.

TCRdb passed the reads through MiXCR, listing each CDR3 protein once. The sample includes approximately 76,000 distinct CDR3 sequences, 35% to 45% of them seen just once. As to this clonotype: Its target is not known.

This CDR3 contains 15 residues. CDR1 is MGHRA, CDR2 YSYEKL, per germline. The ends were cut back, 4 bases at V and 4 bases at J, with 16 bases in the middle. The clonotype was recovered from a human donor in good health (CMV status not recorded). Some clones in this sample may be carry-over from other donors' samples. The chain uses TRBV4-1 and TRBJ1-1; perhaps TRBD1 as D (5 bases). Material: CD8+ T cells from cultured PBMCs, obtained from culture after CMV antigen stimulation. CDR3 loop: CASSLRGQGGTEAFF. CDR3 nucleotides: TGCGCCAGCAGCCTTCGGGGCCAAGGAGGCACTGAAGCTTTCTTT.